The 10 T cell receptor beta chains presented below share a single source sample, sequenced in a study of beta chain features in type 1 diabetes (dated by TCRdb to the late 2010s). Library prep was done by the immunoSEQ multiplex PCR assay. All of the isolated RNA was reverse transcribed with the High Capacity cDNA Reverse Transcription Kit, so expressed TCRB transcripts were sequenced. Drawn from immuneACCESS, this table holds only the in-frame rearrangements with V and J called that TCRdb kept. Clones are partly lost; checked studies trace under half to an unresolved V gene and leave the rest unexplained. Counted in this sample were 250,000 to 350,000 clones; 11% to 15% of them appeared once. The ten largest clones represent over 5.5% of the sample. Source material: central memory CD4+ T cells from blood. All receptors derive from a man younger than 45 in good health.

A few counts support this clone. The rearrangement joins TRBV6-5 to TRBJ2-7; possibly TRBD1 for D (6 bases). Germline CDR1 and CDR2: MNHEY and SVGAGI. V was trimmed by 10 bases and J by 0 bases, leaving 19 bases between them. CDR3 length equals 15 residues. The CDR3 spells CATRQSYRDSYEQYF. The CDR3 DNA is TGTGCCACCCGCCAGTCCTACAGGGACTCCTACGAGCAGTACTTC.

CDR3 DNA sequence: TGCGCCAGCAGCCAAGATATTGCGAGGGGAGCCCACAATGAGCAGTTCTTC. Its translation: CASSQDIARGAHNEQFF. The chain links TRBV4-3 to TRBJ2-1; perhaps D is TRBD1 or TRBD2 (5 bases each). V was trimmed by 0 bases and J by 5 bases, leaving 17 bases between them. The CDR3 totals 17 residues. The germline V gene has CDR1 LGHNA and CDR2 YSLEER.

The V and J genes are TRBV6-6 and TRBJ1-5; the match to TRBD1 covers 9 bases. This CDR3 has 15 residues. The germline V gene has CDR1 MNHNY and CDR2 SVGAGI (reference sequence). With 4 bases clipped from V and 2 bases from J, the junction kept 3 bases outside the gene matches. The CDR3 nucleotides read TGTGCCAGCAGTTTCCGGACAGGGGGCAATCAGCCCCAGCATTTT. Translated: CASSFRTGGNQPQHF.

This clone has a handful of counts. This sequence joins TRBV15 and TRBJ2-2; no reliable D call. This CDR3 is built from 15 residues. V lost 1 base and J lost 6, with 12 bases in between. Germline V CDR1 and CDR2: LNHNV, YYDKDF (reference sequence). The CDR3 bases are TGTGCCACCAGCAGAGGTGGGGTTTCACCCGGGGAGCTGTTTTTT. Its protein is CATSRGGVSPGELFF.

This clone has only a few counts. The chain is built from TRBV9 and TRBJ1-2, with TRBD1 as a possible D gene (5 bases). The CDR3 has 16 residues. V dropped 4 bases and J dropped 0 bases, with 16 bases sitting between them. Germline CDR1 SGDLS, CDR2 YYNGEE. The CDR3 DNA reads TGTGCCAGCAGCCTCATACAGGAGACTCCTAACTATGGCTACACCTTC. Amino acids: CASSLIQETPNYGYTF.

In its sample, this clone was seen many times. V is TRBV7-9 and J is TRBJ1-2; D is undetermined. Between the trimmed V and J ends, which lost 3 bases and 7 bases, there was a span of 15 bases. This CDR3 comprises 14 residues. Germline V gene lookup returns CDR1 SEHNR and CDR2 FQNEAQ (reference sequence). CDR3: CASSFLDRAGGYTF. CDR3 DNA: TGTGCCAGCAGCTTTCTTGATAGGGCAGGTGGCTACACCTTC.

The chain joins TRBV30 to TRBJ2-5; TRBD2 matches at 8 bases. V lost 4 bases and J lost 5; bases outside the gene matches: 6. CDR3 size: 13 residues. Germline CDR1 GTSNPN, CDR2 SVGIG (reference sequence). CDR3 protein: CAWTSGSFETQYF. DNA for the CDR3: TGTGCCTGGACCAGCGGGAGTTTCGAGACCCAGTACTTC.

A few counts support this clone. The V call is TRBV25-1, the J call TRBJ2-1; 11 bases are a match to TRBD2. J was trimmed by 7 bases and V by 10 bases; bases with no gene match: 9. From germline, CDR1 is MGHDK and CDR2 SYGVNS. The CDR3 has 14 amino acids. The CDR3: CATSPGLAENEQFF. CDR3 coding DNA: TGTGCCACCTCGCCGGGACTAGCGGAAAATGAGCAGTTCTTC.

Comment on this clone: Other nucleotide sequences in the sample specify the same CDR3. The gene calls are TRBV7-2 and TRBJ1-1; D is ambiguous. The length of the CDR3 is 13 residues. The ends were cut back, 1 base at V and 4 bases at J, with 7 bases in the middle. Germline V gives CDR1 SGHTA, CDR2 FQGNSA. The CDR3 is CASSLGASTEAFF. As DNA, the CDR3 is TGTGCCAGCAGCTTAGGGGCTAGCACTGAAGCTTTCTTT.

This clone was detected only a few times. The chain couples TRBV7-6 to TRBJ2-3; no clear D. V lost 5 bases, J lost 5 bases, and 20 bases lay in between. Per the germline V gene, CDR1 is SGHVS and CDR2 is FNYEAQ. The CDR3 spans 16 residues. The chain's CDR3 is CASSGISGLTGDTQYF. In DNA, the CDR3 is TGTGCCAGCAGCGGGATCTCCGGGCTCACTGGAGATACGCAGTATTTT. Looking up the rest from reference TRBV7-6 and TRBJ2-3 gives the full variable domain: GAGVSQSPRYKVTKRGQDVALRCDPISGHVSLYWYRQALGQGPEFLTYFNYEAQQDKSGLPNDRFSAERPEGSISTLTIQRTEQRDSAMYRCASSGISGLTGDTQYFGPGTRLTVL.